These T cell receptor beta chains were read from a single sample in a study of shared clonotypes between healthy human individuals. TCRdb keeps only in-frame clones here, not all; method: immunoSEQ multiplex PCR. The sample yields around 2,000,000 clones, 85% to 95% seen once. The material sequenced was naive CD8+ T cells sorted from blood. Receptors originate from a man aged 18 to 30 in good health. Both conserved end residues are part of each CDR3. Fields, in order: D gene, V gene, J gene, clone size, CDR3 DNA, CDR3 protein. A D gene is named only where the DNA matches it firmly. Clone size is stated in some rows and not others, as once, few, many or a class when expanded.

D: TRBD1; V: TRBV7-8; J: TRBJ1-1; size: -; DNA: TGTGCCAGCAGCCGAGACAGGGGTAACACTGAAGCTTTCTTT; CDR3: CASSRDRGNTEAFF
D: -; V: TRBV7-9; J: TRBJ1-2; size: -; DNA: TGTGCCAGCAGCTTAGCGGGGGGGCCGGATGGCTACACCTTC; CDR3: CASSLAGGPDGYTF
D: -; V: TRBV23-1; J: TRBJ1-2; size: -; DNA: TGCGCCAGCAGTCAAGTAGAGCGGGTGAAGGGGTCTTATGGCTACACCTTC; CDR3: CASSQVERVKGSYGYTF
D: -; V: TRBV6-5; J: TRBJ2-1; size: -; DNA: TGTGCCAGCAGTGGGAATTTGAGGTACAATGAGCAGTTCTTC; CDR3: CASSGNLRYNEQFF
D: -; V: TRBV27; J: TRBJ2-7; size: -; DNA: TGTGCCAGCACCGAATCCGGGACTTCCTCTTACGAGCAGTACTTC; CDR3: CASTESGTSSYEQYF
D: TRBD2; V: TRBV29-1; J: TRBJ2-4; size: -; DNA: TGCAGCGTTGTCCTCGGGGGGGAGGGAGTCAAAAACATTCAGTACTTC; CDR3: CSVVLGGEGVKNIQYF
D: -; V: TRBV5-5; J: TRBJ1-2; size: -; DNA: TGTGCCAGCAGCTTGGAGTTCGGCGTAGTCTATGGCTACACCTTC; CDR3: CASSLEFGVVYGYTF
D: -; V: TRBV13; J: TRBJ2-7; size: once; DNA: TGTGCCAGCAGCTTAGAAGAAGCGGAGGGCTACGAGCAGTACTTC; CDR3: CASSLEEAEGYEQYF
D: -; V: TRBV19; J: TRBJ2-7; size: -; DNA: TGTGCCAGTAGTATACCCCTCGAGGGGGTCCACGAGCAGTACTTC; CDR3: CASSIPLEGVHEQYF
D: TRBD1; V: TRBV15; J: TRBJ2-7; size: -; DNA: TGTGCCACCAGCAGAGATCAGGGGGTAGGTGAGCAGTACTTC; CDR3: CATSRDQGVGEQYF
D: -; V: TRBV6-5; J: TRBJ1-2; size: -; DNA: TGTGCCAGCAGTTACGGAGGGGCGGGGAATGGCTACACCTTC; CDR3: CASSYGGAGNGYTF
D: -; V: TRBV4-1; J: TRBJ1-5; size: -; DNA: TGCGCCAGCAGCCAAGATCTCGGGACATCGTATCAGCCCCAGCATTTT; CDR3: CASSQDLGTSYQPQHF
D: -; V: TRBV29-1; J: TRBJ1-2; size: -; DNA: TGCAGCGTTGAGGACGGATCTAACTATGGCTACACCTTC; CDR3: CSVEDGSNYGYTF
D: -; V: TRBV13; J: TRBJ1-2; size: -; DNA: TGTGCCAGCAGCTTAGGGGGGGACATCTATGGCTACACCTTC; CDR3: CASSLGGDIYGYTF
D: TRBD1; V: TRBV29-1; J: TRBJ1-1; size: -; DNA: TGCAGCGTTCGGGAACAGGGGGGATGGACTGAAGCTTTCTTT; CDR3: CSVREQGGWTEAFF